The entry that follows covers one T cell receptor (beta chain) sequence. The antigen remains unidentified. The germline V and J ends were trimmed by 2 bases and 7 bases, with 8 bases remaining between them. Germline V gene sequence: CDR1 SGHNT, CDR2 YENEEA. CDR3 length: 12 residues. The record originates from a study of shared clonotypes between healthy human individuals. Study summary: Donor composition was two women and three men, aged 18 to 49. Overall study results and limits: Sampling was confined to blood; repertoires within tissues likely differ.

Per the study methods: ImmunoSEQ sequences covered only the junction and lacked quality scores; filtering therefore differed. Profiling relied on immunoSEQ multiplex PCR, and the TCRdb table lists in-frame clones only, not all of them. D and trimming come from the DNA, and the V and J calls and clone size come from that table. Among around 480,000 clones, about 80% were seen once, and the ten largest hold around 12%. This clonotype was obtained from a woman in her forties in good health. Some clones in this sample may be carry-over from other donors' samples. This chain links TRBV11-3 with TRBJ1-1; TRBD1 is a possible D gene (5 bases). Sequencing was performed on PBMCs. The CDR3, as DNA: TGTGCCAGCAGCTTATTGGGGGGTGAAGCTTTCTTT. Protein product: CASSLLGGEAFF.